What follows describes a single T cell receptor (beta chain). This sample is part of a study of blood T cell repertoires in COVID-19. Participant-given clinical history determined each cohort assignment. CDR3 length equals 16 residues. Germline CDR1 is LGHDT and CDR2 is YNNKEL (reference sequence). After removal of 5 bases from V and 4 bases from J, the junction contained 11 bases not matched to a gene. Clones were read by immunoSEQ multiplex PCR, and TCRdb kept only the in-frame ones, dropping some. Of about 320,000 clones detected, approximately 91% appear once; the ten largest clones hold roughly 3.6%.

Input material: PBMCs or T cells enriched from blood (not recorded which). The rearrangement links TRBV3-1 (or the pseudogene TRBV3-2) to TRBJ2-3, with TRBD2 matching 8 bases. The TCR was taken from a woman in her twenties or thirties who had been exposed to COVID-19. CDR3 DNA: TGTGCCAGCAGCGAGGAAATAGCGGGGACTTCAGATACGCAGTATTTT. This translates into CASSEEIAGTSDTQYF.